This T cell receptor (beta chain) was recovered during a study of T-cell reconstitution after alpha-beta-depleted transplantation in children. The CDR3 covers 16 residues. Trimming pared 2 bases from V and 5 bases from J, leaving 16 bases between. Germline V CDR1 and CDR2: SGHTA, FQGNSA. Findings of the study overall: The high TCRbeta diversity at day 60 in some patients came from surviving recipient T cells and thymic progenitors. Several hundred expanded graft clones reportedly supplied alpha-beta T cells about two months after transplant. At the one-year point after transplant, T-cell counts and TCRbeta diversity were found to come mostly from T cells that had been newly produced.

The authors prepared the TCRbeta library with unique molecular identifiers. Each CDR3 protein gets one entry after TCRdb re-called the PCR reads with MiXCR. The sample contains 670,000 or so distinct CDR3 sequences, less than 15% of which appear only once. This clonotype was seen repeatedly, ten times or more. As yet, its antigen is unknown. The sequenced sample was PBMCs, obtained before TCRalphabeta/CD19-depleted stem cell transplant. This sequence was found in a girl aged 2 to 10 with congenital amegakaryocytic thrombocytopenia, due to receive a stem cell transplant. The chain uses TRBV7-2 and TRBJ2-1; D not certain. The chain's CDR3 is CASSLSLDLRHNEQFF. CDR3 nucleotide sequence: TGTGCCAGCAGCTTATCCCTAGACCTCCGCCACAATGAGCAGTTCTTC. Filled out from reference TRBV7-2 and TRBJ2-1, the complete variable domain reads GAGVSQSPSNKVTEKGKDVELRCDPISGHTALYWYRQSLGQGLEFLIYFQGNSAPDKSGLPSDRFSAERTGGSVSTLTIQRTQQEDSAVYLCASSLSLDLRHNEQFFGPGTRLTVL.